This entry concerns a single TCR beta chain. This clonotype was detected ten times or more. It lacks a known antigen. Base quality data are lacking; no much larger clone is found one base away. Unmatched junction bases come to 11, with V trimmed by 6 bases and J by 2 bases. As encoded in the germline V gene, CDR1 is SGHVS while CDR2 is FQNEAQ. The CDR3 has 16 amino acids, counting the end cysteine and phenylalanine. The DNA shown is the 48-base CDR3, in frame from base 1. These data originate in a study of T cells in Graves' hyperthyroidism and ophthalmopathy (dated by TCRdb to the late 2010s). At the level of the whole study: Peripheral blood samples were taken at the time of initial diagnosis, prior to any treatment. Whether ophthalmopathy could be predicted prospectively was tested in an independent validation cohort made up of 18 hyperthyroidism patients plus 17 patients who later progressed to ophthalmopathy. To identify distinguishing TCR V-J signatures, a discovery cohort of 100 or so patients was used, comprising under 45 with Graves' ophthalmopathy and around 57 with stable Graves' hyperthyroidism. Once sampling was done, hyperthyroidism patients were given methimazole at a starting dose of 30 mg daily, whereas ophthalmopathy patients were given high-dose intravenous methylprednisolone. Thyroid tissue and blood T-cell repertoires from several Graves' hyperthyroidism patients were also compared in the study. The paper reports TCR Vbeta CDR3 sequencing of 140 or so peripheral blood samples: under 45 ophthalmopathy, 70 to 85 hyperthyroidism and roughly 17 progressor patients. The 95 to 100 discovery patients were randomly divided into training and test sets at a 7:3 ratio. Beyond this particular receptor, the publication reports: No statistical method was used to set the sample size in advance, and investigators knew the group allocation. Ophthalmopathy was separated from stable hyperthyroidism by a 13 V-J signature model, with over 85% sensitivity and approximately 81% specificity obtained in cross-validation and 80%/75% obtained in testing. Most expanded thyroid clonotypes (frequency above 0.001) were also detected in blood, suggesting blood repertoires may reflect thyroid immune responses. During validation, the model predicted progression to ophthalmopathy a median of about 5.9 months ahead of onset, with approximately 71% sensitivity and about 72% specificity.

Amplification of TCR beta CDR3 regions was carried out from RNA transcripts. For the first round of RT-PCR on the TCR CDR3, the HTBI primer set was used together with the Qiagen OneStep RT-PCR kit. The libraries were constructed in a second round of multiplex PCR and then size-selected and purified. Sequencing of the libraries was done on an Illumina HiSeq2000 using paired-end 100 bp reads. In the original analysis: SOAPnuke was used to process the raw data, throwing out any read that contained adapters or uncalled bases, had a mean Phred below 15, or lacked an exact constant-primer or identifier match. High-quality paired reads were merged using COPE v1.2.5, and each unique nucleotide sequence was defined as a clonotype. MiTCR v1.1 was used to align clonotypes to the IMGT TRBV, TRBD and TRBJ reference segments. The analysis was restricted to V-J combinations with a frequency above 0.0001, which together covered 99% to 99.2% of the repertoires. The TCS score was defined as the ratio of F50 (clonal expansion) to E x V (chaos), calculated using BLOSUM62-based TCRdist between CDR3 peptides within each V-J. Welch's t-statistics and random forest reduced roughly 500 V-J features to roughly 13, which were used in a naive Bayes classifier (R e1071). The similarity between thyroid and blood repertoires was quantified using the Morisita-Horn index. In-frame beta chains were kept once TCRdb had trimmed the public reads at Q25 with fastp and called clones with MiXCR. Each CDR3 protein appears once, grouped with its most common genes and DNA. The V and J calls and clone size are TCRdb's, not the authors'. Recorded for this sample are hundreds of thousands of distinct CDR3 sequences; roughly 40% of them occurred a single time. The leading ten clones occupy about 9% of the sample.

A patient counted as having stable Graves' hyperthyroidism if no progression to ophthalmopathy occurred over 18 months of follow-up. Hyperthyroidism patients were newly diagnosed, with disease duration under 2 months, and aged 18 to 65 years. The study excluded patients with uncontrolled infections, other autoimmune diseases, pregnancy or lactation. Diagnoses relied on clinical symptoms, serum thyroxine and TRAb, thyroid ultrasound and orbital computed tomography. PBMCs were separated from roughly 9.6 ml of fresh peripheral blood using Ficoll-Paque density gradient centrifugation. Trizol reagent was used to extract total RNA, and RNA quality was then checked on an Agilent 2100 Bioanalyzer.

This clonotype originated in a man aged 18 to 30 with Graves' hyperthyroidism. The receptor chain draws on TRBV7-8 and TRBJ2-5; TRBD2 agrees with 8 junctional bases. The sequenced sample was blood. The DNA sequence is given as TGTGCCAGCAGAGGTCGGCGAGCGGGGGCGCAAGAGACCCAGTACTTC. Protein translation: CASRGRRAGAQETQYF. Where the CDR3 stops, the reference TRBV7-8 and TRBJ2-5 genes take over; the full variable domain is GAGVSQSPRYKVAKRGQDVALRCDPISGHVSLFWYQQALGQGPEFLTYFQNEAQLDKSGLPSDRFFAERPEGSVSTLKIQRTQQEDSAVYLCASRGRRAGAQETQYFGPGTRLLVL.